This T cell receptor beta chain was documented in a study of T-cell reconstitution after alpha-beta-depleted transplantation in children. Germline CDR1 is SGDLS and CDR2 is YYNGEE. The CDR3 is made up of 15 amino acids. J was trimmed by 3 bases and V by 4 bases; bases with no gene match: 9. TCRbeta library preparation incorporated unique molecular identifiers. MiXCR, applied by TCRdb to the PCR reads, yields one record per CDR3 protein. Of hundreds of thousands of distinct CDR3 sequences in the sample, approximately 17% are singletons; the top ten hold 1.1%. The receptor comes from a human donor who donated a stem cell graft to a child with acute myeloid leukemia. Source: PBMCs from the stem cell graft donor, taken from the stem cell graft. The rearrangement joins TRBV9 to TRBJ2-5, with 7 bases matching TRBD2. This CDR3 is CASSSRGDWKETQYF. The CDR3 nucleotides are TGTGCCAGCAGCTCCCGGGGGGACTGGAAAGAGACCCAGTACTTC.